The 13 T cell receptor beta chains listed next were all sequenced from one sample in a study of T cells in Graves' hyperthyroidism and ophthalmopathy. Using RNA transcripts as the source, TCR beta CDR3 regions were amplified. When the TCR CDR3 underwent first-round RT-PCR, the HTBI primer set was used. Using its own MiXCR run on the multiplex PCR reads, TCRdb lists one record per CDR3 protein. This sample yields 600,000 to 650,000 distinct CDR3 sequences, of which under 25% are seen a single time; about 34% belongs to the top ten. Sequencing was carried out using blood. The source of these receptors is a man aged 30-40 years with Graves' ophthalmopathy.

Details on this clonotype: A junction boundary mismatches the germline segment, possibly from a read error. This rearrangement joins TRBV30 to TRBJ2-2, with a weak D call TRBD2 (6 bases). This CDR3 is 18 amino acids long. Per germline, CDR1 GTSNPN and CDR2 SVGIG (reference sequence). The CDR3 is CAWSVQGVIRKNTGGLFF. CDR3 in DNA: TGTGCCTGGAGTGTACAAGGGGTGATTAGAAAGAACACCGGGGGGCTGTTTTTT.

The chain carries TRBV27 and TRBJ2-3, with 11 positions matching TRBD2. CDR3 length: 17 residues. V shed 4 bases, J shed 4 bases, and the junction held 10 bases outside the gene matches. Germline V gene lookup returns CDR1 MNHEY and CDR2 SMNVEV (reference sequence). Here the CDR3 DNA reads TGTGCCAGCAGTTCAGAGGGACTAGCGGTAGATTCAGATACGCAGTATTTT. It specifies CASSSEGLAVDSDTQYF.

The chain links TRBV5-1 to TRBJ1-1, with 7 bases aligning to TRBD1. In germline, CDR1 is SGHRS, CDR2 YFSETQ. After removal of 10 bases from V and 7 bases from J, the junction contained 7 bases not matched to a gene. The CDR3 is 11 amino acids. DNA for the CDR3: TGCGCCGGCAAGGGGACAGTTGAAGCTTTCTTT. Amino acids: CAGKGTVEAFF.

This clonotype turned up a few times. In DNA, the CDR3 is TGTGCCAGCAGTCATACTGACAGCATGAACACTGAAGCTTTCTTT. Translating it yields CASSHTDSMNTEAFF. The rearrangement uses TRBV6-1 and TRBJ1-1, with D possibly being TRBD1 (5 bases). The CDR3 totals 15 residues. The germline V gene has CDR1 MNHNS and CDR2 SASEGT. The V gene lost 5 bases and the J gene lost 0 bases, with 13 bases spanning the gap.

A few counts support this clonotype. V gene TRBV7-9 combines with J gene TRBJ2-1; D may be TRBD2 (5 bases). Germline V gene sequence: CDR1 SEHNR, CDR2 FQNEAQ (reference sequence). Trimming took 4 bases from V and 4 from J, leaving 11 bases between them. This CDR3 spans 14 amino acids. CDR3 DNA sequence: TGTGCCAGCAGCTATCGGACTGGATACAATGAGCAGTTCTTC. This codes for CASSYRTGYNEQFF.

There are many counts of this clonotype. This chain joins TRBV7-6 and TRBJ2-5, with a weak D call TRBD2 (6 bases). Germline CDR1 SGHVS, CDR2 FNYEAQ. Trimming shortened V by 7 bases and J by 5 bases, and 20 bases separated the two germline ends. The CDR3 is 15 amino acids. CDR3 sequence reads: CASTKEGQRWETQYF. The CDR3 region has the DNA TGTGCCAGCACGAAGGAGGGCCAAAGATGGGAGACCCAGTACTTC.

This clonotype has just a few counts. The chain recombines TRBV18 with TRBJ2-1; TRBD2 aligns across 10 bases. The CDR3 is made up of 16 amino acids. The V segment lost 3 bases and the J segment 4 bases; nucleotides outside the gene matches: 6. Germline V gene lookup returns CDR1 KGHSH and CDR2 LQKENI. The CDR3 nucleotides read TGTGCCAGCTCACCCTCGGGACTAGCGACATACAATGAGCAGTTCTTC. Translating gives CASSPSGLATYNEQFF.

The CDR3 region is CASSLTSAGPVEQYF. In DNA form, the CDR3 reads TGTGCCAGCAGTCTTACCTCCGCGGGCCCGGTAGAGCAGTACTTC. The chain carries TRBV5-8 and TRBJ2-7; D might be TRBD2 (5 bases). The CDR3 consists of 15 residues. Germline V gene lookup returns CDR1 SGHTS and CDR2 YDEGEE. Trimming left V 5 bases short and J 7 bases short, with 22 bases between.

This clonotype was seen ten or more times. The J gene is TRBJ2-7, the V gene TRBV28, with 8 nucleotides matching TRBD1. Trimming removed 2 bases from V and 0 bases from J; junction bases left unmatched: 3. CDR3 length equals 15 residues. Germline V CDR1 and CDR2: MDHEN, SYDVKM. Here the CDR3 reads CASSLLGQGSYEQYF. CDR3 coding DNA: TGTGCCAGCAGTTTACTAGGACAGGGCTCCTACGAGCAGTACTTC.

The rearrangement links TRBV4-3 to TRBJ2-1; 11 bases align to TRBD2. V shed 3 bases, J shed 7 bases, and the junction held 8 bases outside the gene matches. CDR1 is LGHNA and CDR2 is YSLEER in the germline V gene. The CDR3 is 16 amino acids. The CDR3 region is CASSQETSGRGNEQFF. CDR3 nucleotide sequence: TGCGCCAGCAGCCAGGAAACTAGCGGGAGAGGAAATGAGCAGTTCTTC.

The V gene is TRBV30, the J gene TRBJ2-6, with D possibly being TRBD2 (5 bases). V was pared by 4 bases and J by 2 bases, with 9 bases between. The CDR3 has 14 amino acids. Looked up from germline, CDR1 is GTSNPN and CDR2 is SVGIG (reference sequence). CDR3 nucleotides: TGTGCCTGGAATCTCGGGACTGGGGCCAACGTCCTGACTTTC. As protein: CAWNLGTGANVLTF.

This clonotype has only one observation. The chain links TRBV5-4 to TRBJ1-1; D not resolved. Trimming took 4 bases from V and 4 from J, leaving 20 bases between them. In germline, CDR1 is SGHNT, CDR2 YYREEE (reference sequence). The CDR3 consists of 16 residues. The CDR3 DNA follows: TGTGCCAGCAGCCTTCTCGGGAGGAGACGGGGCACTGAAGCTTTCTTT. It translates to CASSLLGRRRGTEAFF.

The chain links TRBV5-1 to TRBJ2-7; 7 nucleotides agree with TRBD1. The CDR3 consists of 15 residues. V gave up 4 bases and J gave up 2 bases; unmatched junction bases: 9. Germline V gives CDR1 SGHRS, CDR2 YFSETQ. DNA for the CDR3: TGCGCCAGCAGCGACCCGGGACAGCACCCCTACGAGCAGTACTTC. It encodes CASSDPGQHPYEQYF. The full variable domain, in which reference TRBV5-1 and TRBJ2-7 provide the parts outside the CDR3, is KAGVTQTPRYLIKTRGQQVTLSCSPISGHRSVSWYQQTPGQGLQFLFEYFSETQRNKGNFPGRFSGRQFSNSRSEMNVSTLELGDSALYLCASSDPGQHPYEQYFGPGTRLTVT.